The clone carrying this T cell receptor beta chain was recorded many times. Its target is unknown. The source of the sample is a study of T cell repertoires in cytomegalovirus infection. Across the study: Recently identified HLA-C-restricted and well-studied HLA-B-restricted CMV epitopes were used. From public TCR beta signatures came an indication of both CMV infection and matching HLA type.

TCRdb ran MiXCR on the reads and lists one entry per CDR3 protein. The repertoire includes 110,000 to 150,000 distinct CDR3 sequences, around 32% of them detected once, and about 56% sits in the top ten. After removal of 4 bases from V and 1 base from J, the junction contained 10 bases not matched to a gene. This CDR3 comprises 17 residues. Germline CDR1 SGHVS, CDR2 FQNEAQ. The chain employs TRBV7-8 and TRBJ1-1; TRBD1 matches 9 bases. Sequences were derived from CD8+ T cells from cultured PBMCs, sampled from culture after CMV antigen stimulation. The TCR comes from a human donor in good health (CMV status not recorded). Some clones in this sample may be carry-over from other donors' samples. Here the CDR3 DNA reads TGTGCCAGCAGCTCAGGGGGACAGGGTTATGGGAACACTGAAGCTTTCTTT. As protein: CASSSGGQGYGNTEAFF.